What follows are 17 T cell receptor beta chains derived from one specimen sequenced in a study of T cells after yellow fever vaccination (dated by TCRdb to between 2019 and 2020). Library creation used 5' RACE. Sequencing relied on an Illumina HiSeq 2500. TCRdb reanalyzed the raw reads on its own, using fastp at Q25 for trimming and MiXCR for clone calling, and kept in-frame beta chains. Each CDR3 protein gets just one entry, which takes the most common genes and DNA from the rows behind it. This sample lists 500,000 to 650,000 distinct CDR3 sequences; less than 20% were detected once. Approximately 15% of the sample rests with the top ten. In light of the paper, this sample's treatment or condition label describes: live attenuated yellow fever vaccine strain. This material consisted of PBMCs, taken less than 6 days after the first yellow fever vaccination. The receptors were sampled from a man in his late teens or twenties who received the YFV17D yellow fever vaccine.

The V call is TRBV7-3, the J call TRBJ2-2; unclear D gene. CDR1 and CDR2 (germline): SGHTA, FQGTGA. Trimming removed 4 bases from V and 4 bases from J, with 4 bases in between. The CDR3 covers 12 residues. CDR3 loop: CASSSTTGELFF. Here the CDR3 DNA reads TGTGCCAGCAGCTCAACCACCGGGGAGCTGTTTTTT.

The V gene is TRBV20-1, the J gene TRBJ1-5, with 8 positions matching TRBD1. Germline V lookup: CDR1 DFQATT, CDR2 SNEGSKA (reference sequence). V was clipped by 5 bases and J by 7 bases; unmatched bases: 7. The CDR3 covers 13 residues. In DNA form, the CDR3 reads TGCAGTGCTCCCACAGGGGGAAAACAGCCCCAGCATTTT. Amino acid sequence: CSAPTGGKQPQHF.

The chain uses TRBV28 and TRBJ1-6; D possibly corresponds to TRBD1 (6 bases). Trimming left V 3 bases short and J 6 bases short, with 12 bases between. The length of the CDR3 is 15 residues. CDR1 and CDR2 from the germline V gene are MDHEN and SYDVKM. CDR3 DNA: TGTGCCAGCAGTTTCGCAGGGGCAGTTAATTCACCCCTCCACTTT. Translated, it gives CASSFAGAVNSPLHF.

Comment on this clonotype: At one boundary the junction diverges from the germline segment, which might be a read error. J is TRBJ1-2 and V is TRBV20-1; D gene unclear. The CDR3 extends over 10 amino acids. Per the germline V gene, CDR1 is DFQATT and CDR2 is SNEGSKA (reference sequence). The CDR3 DNA is TGCAGTGCTAGGTTCCGGGCCACATTTTTC. Its translation: CSARFRATFF.

This clonotype has only a few counts. The CDR3 region has the DNA TGCAGTGCTGCGTCCGGGGGCAATATTAGAAACCTTCCCTATAATTCACCCCTCCACTTT. It translates to CSAASGGNIRNLPYNSPLHF. The V and J genes are TRBV20-1 and TRBJ1-6; perhaps TRBD1 as D (6 bases). Trimming removed 5 bases from V and 2 bases from J, with 28 bases in between. Germline lookup yields CDR1 DFQATT and CDR2 SNEGSKA (reference sequence). The CDR3 totals 20 residues.

The chain couples TRBV5-1 to TRBJ1-2; D perhaps matches TRBD1 (5 bases). Trimming removed 5 bases at V and 5 bases at J, with 16 bases between. The CDR3 has 14 amino acids. Germline CDR1 is SGHRS and CDR2 is YFSETQ. The CDR3 is CASRSPGTAYGYTF. DNA of the CDR3: TGCGCCAGCAGAAGCCCAGGGACGGCTTATGGCTACACCTTC.

This clonotype was found a few times. The chain carries TRBV18 and TRBJ2-2; the D is unclear. CDR1 is KGHSH and CDR2 is LQKENI in the germline V gene. The V end lost 3 bases, the J end lost 3 bases, and 14 bases lay between the germline ends. CDR3 length: 16 residues. The CDR3 sequence is CASSPFTAGDTGELFF. The CDR3 bases are TGTGCCAGCTCACCGTTCACGGCCGGAGACACCGGGGAGCTGTTTTTT.

The rearrangement joins TRBV20-1 to TRBJ1-6, with 7 bases identical to TRBD1. This CDR3 is built from 12 residues. Germline assignment: CDR1 DFQATT and CDR2 SNEGSKA (reference sequence). V lost 6 bases to trimming and J lost 12 bases; unmatched junction nucleotides: 8. The CDR3 spells CSAHRGGEPLHF. The DNA for the CDR3 is TGCAGTGCCCACAGGGGAGGGGAACCCCTCCACTTT.

The chain has TRBV7-2 and TRBJ2-3; the match to TRBD2 covers 9 bases. This CDR3 comprises 15 residues. Germline CDR1 SGHTA, CDR2 FQGNSA. The junction had 5 bases not matched to a gene; V was cut back by 5 bases and J by 2 bases. The CDR3 DNA reads TGTGCCAGCAGCAACAAGCGGGGGGCCACAGATACGCAGTATTTT. As protein: CASSNKRGATDTQYF.

The rearrangement joins TRBV4-2 to TRBJ1-1, with 11 bases identical to TRBD1. V was pared by 4 bases and J by 1 base, with 5 bases of the junction left unmatched. In germline, CDR1 is LGHNA, CDR2 YNFKEQ. This CDR3 contains 16 residues. Here the CDR3 DNA reads TGTGCCAGCAGCCTGGGACAGGGGGTAAAGAACACTGAAGCTTTCTTT. Its protein product is CASSLGQGVKNTEAFF.

The chain recombines TRBV5-1 with TRBJ2-3, with D hard to call. Germline CDR1 SGHRS, CDR2 YFSETQ. V gave up 0 bases and J gave up 2 bases, with 7 bases separating them. The length of the CDR3 is 14 residues. This chain's CDR3 is CASSLGIITDTQYF. CDR3 in DNA: TGCGCCAGCAGCTTGGGGATTATCACAGATACGCAGTATTTT.

This clonotype was detected ten times or more. The chain employs TRBV28 and TRBJ2-4; D gene uncertain. The CDR3 has 15 amino acids. The ends were cut back, 5 bases at V and 8 bases at J, with 19 bases in the middle. Per germline, CDR1 MDHEN and CDR2 SYDVKM. The DNA of the CDR3 is TGTGCCAGCAGTCCTATAACGGCTCTTGGAGACATTCAGTACTTC. Protein product: CASSPITALGDIQYF.

This clonotype has a count of ten or more. The V and J genes are TRBV27 and TRBJ2-2; TRBD2 aligns across 8 bases. The ends lost 0 bases at V and 2 bases at J; junction bases unmatched: 2. The germline V gene has CDR1 MNHEY and CDR2 SMNVEV (reference sequence). This CDR3 has 16 residues. The CDR3 loop reads CASSLSLADNTGELFF. CDR3 DNA sequence: TGTGCCAGCAGTTTATCACTAGCGGACAACACCGGGGAGCTGTTTTTT.

The chain has TRBV7-2 and TRBJ2-7; D remains unclear. The CDR3 covers 14 residues. Germline V gives CDR1 SGHTA, CDR2 FQGNSA. Deletions cut 2 bases from V and 2 bases from J, with 10 bases between. The CDR3 DNA follows: TGTGCCAGCAGCTTAAGCGCCGATACCTACGAGCAGTACTTC. This gives the protein CASSLSADTYEQYF.

The chain combines TRBV2 with TRBJ1-4; 7 bases align to TRBD1. V dropped 7 bases and J dropped 6; count of bases not matched to a gene: 8. Germline V gene sequence: CDR1 SNHLY, CDR2 FYNNEI. The CDR3 runs 14 residues. The CDR3, as DNA: TGTGCCAGCACCAGACAGGGCGCGTATGAAAAACTGTTTTTT. Translating it yields CASTRQGAYEKLFF.

V gene TRBV12-3 or TRBV12-4 combines with J gene TRBJ1-6, with TRBD1 as a possible D gene (5 bases). The CDR3 spans 15 residues. The V end was cut by 1 base, the J end by 8 bases, with 12 bases between. The CDR3 protein is CASSLVGGADSPLHF. The CDR3 DNA sequence: TGTGCCAGCAGTTTAGTTGGGGGTGCCGATTCACCCCTCCACTTT.

The V and J genes are TRBV20-1 and TRBJ2-3, with D possibly being TRBD1 or TRBD2 (5 bases each). With 3 bases removed from V and 0 bases from J, the gap between germline ends came to 16 bases. The CDR3 is made up of 16 amino acids. Germline CDR1 reads DFQATT; CDR2 reads SNEGSKA (reference sequence). CDR3 loop: CSASPPGTPSTDTQYF. The DNA for the CDR3 is TGCAGTGCTAGTCCCCCCGGGACGCCGAGCACAGATACGCAGTATTTT.